Below, one TCR beta chain is given with its context. The multiple sclerosis control group consisted of treatment-naive patients whose relapsing-remitting disease, which was either stable or active, fulfilled revised McDonald criteria. The data originate from a study of CD8 T cells in Susac syndrome. Random hexamers were used to reverse transcribe an amount of about 0.45 to 1 ug RNA. With immunoSEQ multiplex PCR, TCR beta CDR3 was amplified across 54 Vbeta and 13 Jbeta. Using its own MiXCR run on the immunoSEQ multiplex PCR reads, TCRdb lists one record per CDR3 protein. The profile shows around 170,000 distinct CDR3 sequences, approximately 96% of them singletons. This receptor was identified in a human donor with multiple sclerosis. What was sequenced was CD8+ T cells from PBMCs.

The CDR3 nucleotides read TGTGCCGGTCGAGTATCGGTTGCAGGGGAGCTGTTTTTT. Translating it yields CAGRVSVAGELFF. V and J are TRBV12-3 or TRBV12-4 and TRBJ2-2; no clear D gene. This CDR3 is 13 amino acids long. V was pared by 11 bases and J by 8 bases, with 18 bases between.